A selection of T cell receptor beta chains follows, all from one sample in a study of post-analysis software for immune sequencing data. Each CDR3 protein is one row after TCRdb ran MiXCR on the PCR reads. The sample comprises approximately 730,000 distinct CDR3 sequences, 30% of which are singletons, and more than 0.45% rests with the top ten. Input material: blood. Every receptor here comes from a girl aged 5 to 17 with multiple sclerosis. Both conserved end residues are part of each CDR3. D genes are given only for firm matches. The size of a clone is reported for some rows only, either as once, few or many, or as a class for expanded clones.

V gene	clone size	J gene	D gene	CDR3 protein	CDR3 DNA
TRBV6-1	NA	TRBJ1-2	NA	CASQAAQFRLDYTF	TGTGCCTCTCAGGCCGCACAGTTTCGTTTAGACTACACCTTC
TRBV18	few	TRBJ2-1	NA	CASSPRSRAGDEQFF	TGTGCCAGCTCACCAAGGTCCAGGGCTGGGGATGAGCAGTTCTTC
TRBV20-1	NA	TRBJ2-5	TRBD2	CSAGVRRETQYF	TGCAGCGCGGGAGTACGAAGGGAGACCCAGTACTTC
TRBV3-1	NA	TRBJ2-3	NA	CASSQALAPGTDTQYF	TGTGCCAGCAGCCAGGCGCTAGCGCCTGGCACAGATACGCAGTATTTT
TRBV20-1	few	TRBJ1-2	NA	CSASLDSANFNYGYTF	TGCAGTGCTAGCCTGGACAGCGCGAACTTTAACTATGGCTACACCTTC
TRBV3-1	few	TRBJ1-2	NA	CASSQGRSNYGYTF	TGTGCCAGCAGCCAAGGACGTAGTAACTATGGCTACACCTTC
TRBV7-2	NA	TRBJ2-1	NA	CASSSAVETYNEQFF	TGTGCCAGCAGCTCAGCCGTGGAGACCTACAATGAGCAGTTCTTC
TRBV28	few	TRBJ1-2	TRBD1	CASRTGNGYTF	TGTGCCAGCCGGACAGGGAATGGCTACACCTTC
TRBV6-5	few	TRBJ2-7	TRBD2	CASSYPPRLAGYF	TGTGCCAGCAGTTACCCTCCCCGACTAGCTGGGTACTTC
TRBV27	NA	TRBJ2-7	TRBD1	CASSLQGALGGPYF	TGTGCCAGCAGTTTACAGGGGGCGCTTGGTGGTCCGTACTTC
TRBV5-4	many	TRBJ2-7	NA	CASSSTAVNPYEQYF	TGTGCCAGCAGCTCAACGGCAGTAAACCCCTACGAGCAGTACTTC
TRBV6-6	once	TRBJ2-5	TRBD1	CASSYVPGTGGRGTQYF	TGTGCCAGCAGTTACGTACCCGGGACAGGGGGGAGAGGGACCCAGTACTTC
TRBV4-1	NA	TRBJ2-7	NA	CASSQDSAGRYEQYF	TGCGCCAGCAGCCAAGATTCGGCAGGGCGGTACGAGCAGTACTTC
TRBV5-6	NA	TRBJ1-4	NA	CASRRTGSNEKLFF	TGTGCCAGCAGGAGAACAGGATCTAATGAAAAACTGTTTTTT
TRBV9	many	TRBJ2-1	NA	CASSVGRVLDEQFF	TGTGCCAGCAGCGTAGGCCGAGTTTTGGATGAGCAGTTCTTC
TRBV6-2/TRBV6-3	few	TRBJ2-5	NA	CASTTQETPYF	TGTGCCAGCACCACCCAAGAGACCCCGTACTTC
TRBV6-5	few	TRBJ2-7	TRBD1	CASSRLTGASYEQYF	TGTGCCAGCTCGAGGCTAACAGGGGCTTCCTACGAGCAGTACTTC
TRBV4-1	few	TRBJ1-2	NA	CASSQDTTSQKIYGYTF	TGCGCCAGCAGCCAAGACACGACCTCTCAGAAGATCTATGGCTACACCTTC
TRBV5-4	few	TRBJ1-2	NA	CASSSGGQSFGGYTF	TGTGCCAGCAGCTCAGGCGGACAGTCCTTCGGAGGCTACACCTTC
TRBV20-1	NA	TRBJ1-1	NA	CSARDPDATPGTAFF	TGCAGTGCTAGAGACCCGGACGCCACGCCGGGGACAGCTTTCTTT
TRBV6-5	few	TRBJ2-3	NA	CASSYGGSTDTQYF	TGTGCCAGCAGTTACGGGGGTAGCACAGATACGCAGTATTTT
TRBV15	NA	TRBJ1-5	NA	CATSRGRAPQVGNQPQHF	TGTGCCACCAGCAGAGGAAGGGCACCCCAGGTTGGCAATCAGCCCCAGCATTTT
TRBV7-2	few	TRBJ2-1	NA	CASSLARGIYNEQFF	TGTGCCAGCAGCTTAGCACGGGGGATTTACAATGAGCAGTTCTTC
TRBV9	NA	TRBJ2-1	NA	CASSVVGGHEQFF	TGTGCCAGCAGCGTAGTAGGAGGGCATGAGCAGTTCTTC
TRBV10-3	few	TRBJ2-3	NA	CATNNRPEEGTDTQYF	TGTGCCACCAACAACCGCCCGGAGGAGGGCACAGATACGCAGTATTTT
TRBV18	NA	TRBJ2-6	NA	CASSYAGANVLAF	TGTGCCAGCTCCTACGCTGGGGCCAACGTCCTGGCTTTC
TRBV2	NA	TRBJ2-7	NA	CASSRNAERAVYF	TGTGCCAGCAGCCGAAACGCTGAAAGGGCGGTGTACTTC
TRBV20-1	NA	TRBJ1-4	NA	CSAHRGGTEKLFF	TGCAGTGCGCACCGGGGCGGTACCGAAAAACTGTTTTTT
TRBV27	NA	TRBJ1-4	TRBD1	CASSFGTAANEKLFF	TGTGCCAGCAGTTTCGGGACAGCGGCTAATGAAAAACTGTTTTTT
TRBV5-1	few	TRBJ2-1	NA	CASSLGGQHIYNEQFF	TGCGCCAGCAGCTTGGGTGGACAGCACATCTACAATGAGCAGTTCTTC
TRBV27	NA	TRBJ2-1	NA	CASSSAPSEQFF	TGTGCCAGCAGTTCGGCACCGAGTGAGCAGTTCTTC
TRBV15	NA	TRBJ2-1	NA	CATSRAQTENEQFF	TGTGCCACCAGCAGAGCCCAGACAGAGAATGAGCAGTTCTTC
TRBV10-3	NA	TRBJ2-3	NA	CASSLKRGDTQYF	TGTGCCAGCAGCTTGAAGAGGGGAGATACGCAGTATTTT
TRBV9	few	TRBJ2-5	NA	CASSLTVAETQYF	TGTGCCAGCAGCCTGACCGTTGCGGAGACCCAGTACTTC
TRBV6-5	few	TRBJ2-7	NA	CASSRPPGEQYF	TGTGCCAGCAGCCGACCCCCGGGGGAGCAGTACTTC
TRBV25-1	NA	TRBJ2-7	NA	CASSDGLIYEQYF	TGTGCCAGCAGCGACGGACTGATCTACGAGCAGTACTTC
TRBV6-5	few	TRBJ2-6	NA	CASRPTSGANVLTF	TGTGCCAGCAGGCCCACCTCTGGGGCCAACGTCCTGACTTTC
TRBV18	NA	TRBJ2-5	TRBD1	CASSLVTGAKETQYF	TGTGCCAGCTCACTGGTAACAGGGGCGAAGGAGACCCAGTACTTC
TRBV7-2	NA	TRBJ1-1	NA	CASSANRAPYEAFF	TGTGCCAGCAGCGCGAACAGGGCCCCTTATGAAGCTTTCTTT
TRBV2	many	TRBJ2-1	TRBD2	CASSPGLAGSYNEQFF	TGTGCCAGCAGCCCGGGACTAGCGGGCTCCTACAATGAGCAGTTCTTC
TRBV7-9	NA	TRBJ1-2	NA	CASSLGSRWGYTF	TGTGCCAGCAGCTTAGGTTCTCGCTGGGGCTACACCTTC
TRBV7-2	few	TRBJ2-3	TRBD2	CASSLASGRVGTDTQYF	TGTGCCAGCAGCTTAGCTAGCGGGAGAGTGGGGACGGATACGCAGTATTTT
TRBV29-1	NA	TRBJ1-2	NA	CSVGIRGYTF	TGCAGCGTTGGGATACGCGGCTACACCTTC
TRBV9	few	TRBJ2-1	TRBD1	CASSAGQGYNEQFF	TGTGCCAGCAGCGCCGGACAGGGCTACAATGAGCAGTTCTTC
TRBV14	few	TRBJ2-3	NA	CASSQDLTAASTDTQYF	TGTGCCAGCAGCCAAGATCTGACGGCGGCTAGCACAGATACGCAGTATTTT
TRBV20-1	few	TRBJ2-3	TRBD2	CSARDGAGVTDTQYF	TGCAGTGCTAGAGATGGGGCGGGAGTCACAGATACGCAGTATTTT
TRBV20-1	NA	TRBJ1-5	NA	CSARPHQDQPQHF	TGCAGTGCGCGTCCGCACCAAGATCAGCCCCAGCATTTT
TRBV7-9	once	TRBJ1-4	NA	CASSGTGTLDEKLFF	TGTGCCAGCAGCGGAACCGGGACGTTGGATGAAAAACTGTTTTTT
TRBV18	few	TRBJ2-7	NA	CASLTGRLYEQYF	TGTGCCAGCTTAACGGGACGCCTCTACGAGCAGTACTTC
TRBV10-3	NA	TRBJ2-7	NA	CAISEGGGEQYF	TGTGCCATCTCTGAAGGAGGGGGTGAGCAGTACTTC